The next 11 T cell receptor beta chains were all read from a single sample in a study of T cells expressing NK-cell markers. Reanalyzing the 5' RACE reads, TCRdb keeps one entry per CDR3 protein, without DNA. This sample's table reports about 460,000 distinct CDR3 sequences. Sequencing was performed on blood T cells: a sorted CD56 or NKG2C T cell subset, CD4+ or CD8+ T cells, or bulk PBMC T cells (not recorded which). Source of these receptors: a woman aged 45-65 years in good health.

The chain carries TRBV12-3 or TRBV12-4 and TRBJ1-6; TCRdb reports TRBD1, a call that lacks DNA to check it against. The CDR3 spans 15 residues. Here the CDR3 reads CASSFGAGGNSPLHF.

This sequence joins TRBV28 and TRBJ1-5; TCRdb returns TRBD1, unconfirmable since there is no DNA. Germline CDR1 MDHEN, CDR2 SYDVKM. The CDR3 is made up of 14 amino acids. CDR3 loop: CAGKRQGLGQPQHF. The whole variable domain, remainder taken from reference TRBV28 and TRBJ1-5, is DVKVTQSSRYLVKRTGEKVFLECVQDMDHENMFWYRQDPGLGLRLIYFSYDVKMKEKGDIPEGYSVSREKKERFSLILESASTNQTSMYLCAGKRQGLGQPQHFGDGTRLSIL.

The rearrangement links TRBV18 to TRBJ2-1; TCRdb selects TRBD1, and the lack of DNA leaves this call unchecked. This CDR3 is 15 amino acids long. CDR1 KGHSH and CDR2 LQKENI come from the germline V gene. The CDR3 here is CASSKGQGFLGEQFF.

This rearrangement joins TRBV20-1 to TRBJ2-3; TCRdb's D call of TRBD2 is untestable without DNA. Germline V gives CDR1 DFQATT, CDR2 SNEGSKA (reference sequence). The CDR3 runs to 16 residues. This chain's CDR3 is CSANYPTSGATDTQYF.

V gene TRBV30 combines with J gene TRBJ2-4; the D gene TCRdb calls, TRBD1, cannot be checked with no DNA. This CDR3 has 14 amino acids. The germline gives CDR1 GTSNPN, CDR2 SVGIG (reference sequence). The CDR3 region is CAWSTGGGSGIQYF.

The CDR3 spells CASSQVLGSGYTF. V usage is TRBV14 and J usage is TRBJ1-2. The germline V gene encodes CDR1 SGHDN and CDR2 FVKESK. CDR3 length: 13 residues.

The chain links TRBV15 to TRBJ1-2. CDR3 size: 14 residues. The germline CDR1 and CDR2 sequences are LNHNV and YYDKDF (reference sequence). The CDR3: CATSRPIREDGYTF.

The V and J genes are TRBV7-9 and TRBJ2-2. The CDR3 sequence is 15 residues long. Germline V lookup: CDR1 SEHNR, CDR2 FQNEAQ (reference sequence). This chain's CDR3 is CASSLAGSYTGELFF.

The V and J genes are TRBV29-1 and TRBJ1-1; with no DNA, the TCRdb D assignment of TRBD1 cannot be verified. There are 14 residues in the CDR3. CDR1 is SQVTM, CDR2 ANQGSEA, per germline. The CDR3 reads CSVYWKGMNTEAFF.

The gene calls are TRBV20-1 and TRBJ2-3; with no DNA, the TCRdb D assignment of TRBD1 cannot be verified. This CDR3 contains 14 residues. Per germline, CDR1 DFQATT and CDR2 SNEGSKA (reference sequence). The CDR3 sequence: CSATGAGPPDTQYF.

The gene calls are TRBV18 and TRBJ2-3; TCRdb outputs TRBD2, but without DNA this stays unchecked. Germline-derived CDR1 and CDR2 are KGHSH and LQKENI. This CDR3 comprises 15 residues. The CDR3 loop is CASSPRSGSPDTQYF.